The present entry profiles one TCR beta chain with its context. CD8+ and CD4+ blood T cells underwent TCR beta sequencing. While CD8+ and CD4+ T cells were isolated negatively, TEMRA cells were enriched by FACS. The record originates from a study of CD8 T cells in Susac syndrome. Reverse transcription of roughly 0.45 to 1 ug RNA was performed with random hexamers. TCRdb independently ran MiXCR on the immunoSEQ multiplex PCR reads; one entry per CDR3 protein. The data hold some 260,000 distinct CDR3 sequences, with about 85% observed a single time. The sequence came from a human donor with multiple sclerosis. Source material: CD8+ T cells from PBMCs.

This CDR3 reads CATSDLDGQGRDSGELFF. The CDR3 bases are TGTGCCACCAGTGATTTAGACGGCCAGGGTAGAGATTCCGGGGAGCTGTTTTTT. The chain recombines TRBV24-1 with TRBJ2-2; perhaps TRBD1 as D (5 bases). Germline assignment: CDR1 KGHDR and CDR2 SFDVKD. The CDR3 runs to 18 residues. V lost 1 base, J lost 6 bases, and 20 bases lay in between.